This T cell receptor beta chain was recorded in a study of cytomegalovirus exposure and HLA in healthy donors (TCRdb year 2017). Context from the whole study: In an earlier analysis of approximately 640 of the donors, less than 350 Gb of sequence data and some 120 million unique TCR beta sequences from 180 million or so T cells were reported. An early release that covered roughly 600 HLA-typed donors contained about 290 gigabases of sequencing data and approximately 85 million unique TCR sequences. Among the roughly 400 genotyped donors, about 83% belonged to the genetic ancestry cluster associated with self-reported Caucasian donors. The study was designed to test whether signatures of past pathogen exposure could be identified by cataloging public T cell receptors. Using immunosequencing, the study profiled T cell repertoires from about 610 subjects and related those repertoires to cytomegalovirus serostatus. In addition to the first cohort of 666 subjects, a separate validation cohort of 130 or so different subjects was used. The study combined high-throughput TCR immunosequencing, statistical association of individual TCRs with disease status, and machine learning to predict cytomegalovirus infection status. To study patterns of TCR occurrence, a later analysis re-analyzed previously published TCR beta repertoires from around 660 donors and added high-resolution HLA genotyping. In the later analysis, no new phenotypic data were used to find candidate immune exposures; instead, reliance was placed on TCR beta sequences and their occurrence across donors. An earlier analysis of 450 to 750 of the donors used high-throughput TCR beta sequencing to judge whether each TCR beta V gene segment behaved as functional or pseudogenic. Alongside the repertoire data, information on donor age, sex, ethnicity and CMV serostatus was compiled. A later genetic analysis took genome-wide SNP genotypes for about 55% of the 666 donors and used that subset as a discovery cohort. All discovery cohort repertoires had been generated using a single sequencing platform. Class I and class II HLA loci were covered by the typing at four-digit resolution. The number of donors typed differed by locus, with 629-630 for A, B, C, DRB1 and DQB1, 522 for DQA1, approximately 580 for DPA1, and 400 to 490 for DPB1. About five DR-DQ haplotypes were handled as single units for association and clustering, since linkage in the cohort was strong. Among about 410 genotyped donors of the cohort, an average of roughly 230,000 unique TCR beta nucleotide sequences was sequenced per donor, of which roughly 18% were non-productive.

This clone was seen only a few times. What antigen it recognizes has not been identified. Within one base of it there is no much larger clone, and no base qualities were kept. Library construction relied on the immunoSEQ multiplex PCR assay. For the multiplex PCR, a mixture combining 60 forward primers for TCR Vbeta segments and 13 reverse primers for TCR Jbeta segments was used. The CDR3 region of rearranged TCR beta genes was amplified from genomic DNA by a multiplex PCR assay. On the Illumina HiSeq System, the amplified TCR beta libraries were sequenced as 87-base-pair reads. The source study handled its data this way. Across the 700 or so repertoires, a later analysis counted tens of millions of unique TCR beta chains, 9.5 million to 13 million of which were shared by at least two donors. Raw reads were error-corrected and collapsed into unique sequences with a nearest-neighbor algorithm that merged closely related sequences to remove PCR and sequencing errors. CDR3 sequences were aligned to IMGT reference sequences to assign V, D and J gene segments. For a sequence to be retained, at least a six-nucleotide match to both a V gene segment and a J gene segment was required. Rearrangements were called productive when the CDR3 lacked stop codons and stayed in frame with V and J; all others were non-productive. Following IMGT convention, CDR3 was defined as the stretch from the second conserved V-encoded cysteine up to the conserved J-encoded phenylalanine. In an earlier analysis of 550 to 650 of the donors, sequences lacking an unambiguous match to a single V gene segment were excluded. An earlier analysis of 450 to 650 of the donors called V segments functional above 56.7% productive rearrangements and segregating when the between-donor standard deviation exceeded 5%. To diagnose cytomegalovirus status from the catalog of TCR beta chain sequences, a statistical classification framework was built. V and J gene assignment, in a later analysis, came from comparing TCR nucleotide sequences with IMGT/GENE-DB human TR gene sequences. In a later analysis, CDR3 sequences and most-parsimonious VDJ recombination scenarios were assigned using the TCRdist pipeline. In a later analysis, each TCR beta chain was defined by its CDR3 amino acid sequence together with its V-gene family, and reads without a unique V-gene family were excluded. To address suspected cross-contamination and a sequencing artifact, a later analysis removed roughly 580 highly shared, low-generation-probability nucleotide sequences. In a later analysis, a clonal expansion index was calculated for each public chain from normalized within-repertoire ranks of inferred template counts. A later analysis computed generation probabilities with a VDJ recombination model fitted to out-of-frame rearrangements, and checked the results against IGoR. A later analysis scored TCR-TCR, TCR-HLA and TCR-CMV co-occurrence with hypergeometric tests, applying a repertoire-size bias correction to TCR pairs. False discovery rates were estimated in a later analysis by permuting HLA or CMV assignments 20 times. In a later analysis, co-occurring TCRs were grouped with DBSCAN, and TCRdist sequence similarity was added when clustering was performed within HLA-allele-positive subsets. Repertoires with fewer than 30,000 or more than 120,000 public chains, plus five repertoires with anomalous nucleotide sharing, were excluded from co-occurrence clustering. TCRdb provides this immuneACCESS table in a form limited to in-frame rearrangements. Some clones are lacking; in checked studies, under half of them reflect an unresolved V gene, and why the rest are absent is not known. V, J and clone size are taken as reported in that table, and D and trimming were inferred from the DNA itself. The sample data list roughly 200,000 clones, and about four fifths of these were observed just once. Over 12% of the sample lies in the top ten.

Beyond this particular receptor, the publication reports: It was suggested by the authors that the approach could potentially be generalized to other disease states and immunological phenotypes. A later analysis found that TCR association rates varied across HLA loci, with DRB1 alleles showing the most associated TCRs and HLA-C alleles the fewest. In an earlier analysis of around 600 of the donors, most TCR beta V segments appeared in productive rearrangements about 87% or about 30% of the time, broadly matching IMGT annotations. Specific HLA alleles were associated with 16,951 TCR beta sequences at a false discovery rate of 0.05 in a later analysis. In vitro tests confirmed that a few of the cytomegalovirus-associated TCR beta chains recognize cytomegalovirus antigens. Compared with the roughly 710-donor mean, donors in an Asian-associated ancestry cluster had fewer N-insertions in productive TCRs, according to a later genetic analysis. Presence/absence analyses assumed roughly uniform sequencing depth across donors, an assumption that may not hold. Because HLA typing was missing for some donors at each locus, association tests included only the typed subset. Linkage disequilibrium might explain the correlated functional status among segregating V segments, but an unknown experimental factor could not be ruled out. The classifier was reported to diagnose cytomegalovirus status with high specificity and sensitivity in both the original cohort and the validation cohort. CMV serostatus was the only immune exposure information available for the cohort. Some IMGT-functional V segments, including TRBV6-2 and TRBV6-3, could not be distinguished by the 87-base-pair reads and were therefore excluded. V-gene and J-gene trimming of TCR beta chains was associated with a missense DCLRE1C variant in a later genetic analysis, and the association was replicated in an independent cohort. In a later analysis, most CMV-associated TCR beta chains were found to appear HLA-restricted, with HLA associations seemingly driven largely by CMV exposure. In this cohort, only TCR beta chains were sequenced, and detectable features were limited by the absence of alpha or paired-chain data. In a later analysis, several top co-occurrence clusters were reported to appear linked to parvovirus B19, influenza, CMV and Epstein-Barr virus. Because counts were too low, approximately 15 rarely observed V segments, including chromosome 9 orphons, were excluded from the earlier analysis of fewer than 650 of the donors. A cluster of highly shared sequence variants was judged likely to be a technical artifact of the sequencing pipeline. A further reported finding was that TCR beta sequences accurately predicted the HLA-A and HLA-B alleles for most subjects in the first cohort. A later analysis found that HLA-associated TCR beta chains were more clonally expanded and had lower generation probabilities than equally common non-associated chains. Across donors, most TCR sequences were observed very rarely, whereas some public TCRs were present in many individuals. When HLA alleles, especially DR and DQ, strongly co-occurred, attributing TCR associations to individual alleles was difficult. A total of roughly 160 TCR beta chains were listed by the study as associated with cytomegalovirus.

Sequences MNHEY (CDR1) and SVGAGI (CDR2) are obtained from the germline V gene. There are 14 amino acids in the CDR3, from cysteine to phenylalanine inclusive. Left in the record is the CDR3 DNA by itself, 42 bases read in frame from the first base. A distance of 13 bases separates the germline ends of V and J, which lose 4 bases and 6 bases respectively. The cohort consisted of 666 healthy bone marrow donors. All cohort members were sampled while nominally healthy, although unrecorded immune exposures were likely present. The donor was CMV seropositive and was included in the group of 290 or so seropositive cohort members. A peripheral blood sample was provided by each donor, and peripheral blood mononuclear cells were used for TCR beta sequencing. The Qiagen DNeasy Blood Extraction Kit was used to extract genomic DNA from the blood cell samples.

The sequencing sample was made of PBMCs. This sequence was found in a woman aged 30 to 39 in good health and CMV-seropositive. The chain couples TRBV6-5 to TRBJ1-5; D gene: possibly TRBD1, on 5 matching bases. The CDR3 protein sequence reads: CASSFAETAQPQHF. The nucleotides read TGTGCCAGCAGTTTCGCAGAGACAGCTCAGCCCCAGCATTTT.